One and the same sample provided the 12 T cell receptor beta chains below, sequenced in a study of CXCR3-negative and CXCR3-positive naive CD8 T cells. Study-wide points: Greater hydrophobicity was found in TRB CDR3s of CXCR3-positive naive cells than of CXCR3-negative naive cells.

The antigens these receptors bind are not known. All TRB cDNA libraries came from 5' RACE performed with UMI labels. After re-calling the 5' RACE reads, TCRdb lists one entry per CDR3 protein, DNA absent. This sample contains approximately 90,000 distinct CDR3 sequences. Sequenced sample: naive CXCR3+ CD8+ T cells from blood. The subset denotes: CD45RO-CCR7+CD27+CD95- naive CD8+ T cells expressing CXCR3 (TNR3+). The receptors derive from a human donor in good health. Some clones in this sample may be carry-over from other donors' samples.

This rearrangement joins TRBV2 to TRBJ2-7; TCRdb picks TRBD1, but there is no DNA to check that call. The CDR3 covers 17 residues. Germline V CDR1 and CDR2: SNHLY, FYNNEI. CDR3: CAITPSLTEGSSYEQYF.

V is TRBV6-1 and J is TRBJ2-7; TCRdb's D gene call, TRBD1, goes unchecked for lack of DNA. The length of the CDR3 is 14 residues. CDR1 is MNHNS, CDR2 SASEGT, per germline. The CDR3 protein is CASSEGRGGYEQYF.

The V gene is TRBV7-6, the J gene TRBJ2-3; lacking DNA, the TRBD1 call made by TCRdb goes unchecked. The CDR3 loop spans 15 amino acids. Germline CDR1 is SGHVS and CDR2 is FNYEAQ. The CDR3 spells CASSSKGGGADTQYF.

This rearrangement joins TRBV12-3 or TRBV12-4 to TRBJ2-2. CDR3 length: 14 residues. CDR3 sequence: CASRTTAIGGELFF.

The chain carries TRBV7-2 and TRBJ2-1. The CDR3 loop spans 15 amino acids. Looked up from germline, CDR1 is SGHTA and CDR2 is FQGNSA. The CDR3 is CASSLTHHSYNEQFF.

The chain is built from TRBV28 and TRBJ2-1; with no DNA, the TCRdb D assignment of TRBD1 cannot be verified. The CDR3 covers 15 residues. Germline V gene data show CDR1 as MDHEN and CDR2 as SYDVKM. The CDR3 sequence: CASSFPDSRVNEQFF.

The chain couples TRBV7-7 to TRBJ2-7; TCRdb's D call, TRBD1, is unchecked because there is no DNA. Germline V gene sequence: CDR1 SSHAT, CDR2 FNYEAQ (reference sequence). This CDR3 is built from 14 residues. This chain's CDR3 is CASSPGQGTYEQYF.

This CDR3 reads CASSLKTGTGELFF. The chain recombines TRBV5-1 with TRBJ2-2. In germline, CDR1 is SGHRS, CDR2 YFSETQ. The CDR3 spans 14 residues.

This chain uses TRBV4-3 with TRBJ2-1; TCRdb indicates TRBD2, and absent DNA this call remains unverified. The CDR3 loop spans 15 amino acids. Per germline, CDR1 LGHNA and CDR2 YSLEER. The CDR3: CASSQHSGDYNEQFF.

This chain connects TRBV2 to TRBJ2-7. This CDR3 spans 14 amino acids. Germline lookup yields CDR1 SNHLY and CDR2 FYNNEI. The chain's CDR3 is CASSIADRSYEQYF.

The CDR3 reads CASSLGPLTALHF. V usage is TRBV4-2 and J usage is TRBJ1-6; the TRBD1 assignment by TCRdb is unverifiable without DNA. The CDR3 runs 13 residues. Germline V gene data show CDR1 as LGHNA and CDR2 as YNFKEQ.

The chain joins TRBV6-6 to TRBJ1-4. This CDR3 has 15 residues. From germline, CDR1 is MNHNY and CDR2 SVGAGI (reference sequence). CDR3 amino acids: CASSYWAEANEKLFF.